This TCR beta chain is drawn from a study of Ad26.COV2.S vaccination and SARS-CoV-2 variants. Whole-study context: The COV1001 Ad26.COV2.S trial arm included the donor.

The CDR3 loop spans 14 amino acids. The germline V and J ends were trimmed by 9 bases and 4 bases, with 18 bases remaining between them. Looked up from germline, CDR1 is KGHSH and CDR2 is LQKENI. The treatment: roughly 20 received Ad26.COV2.S at low or high dose, single or two shots; about five received placebo; per-sample allocation not given. Samples were taken on day 63 after the first vaccine or placebo injection. SARS-CoV-2 spike from the Wuhan strain was encoded by the vaccine, an Ad26 vector. The protocol was immunoSEQ multiplex PCR, while the TCRdb copy is restricted to in-frame clones and leaves out a portion. The sample carries hundreds of thousands of clones, roughly 86% recorded once.

The clonotype was recovered from a person aged 18 to 59 who received the Ad26.COV2.S COVID-19 vaccine or a placebo. The chain couples TRBV18 to TRBJ1-2; possibly TRBD1 for D (6 bases). The input for sequencing was peripheral blood, taken in a trial of Ad26.COV2.S vaccine versus placebo. The CDR3 sequence is CASAPEGGGYGYTF. The DNA of the CDR3 is TGTGCCAGTGCCCCCGAGGGAGGGGGCTATGGCTACACCTTC.